The 30 T cell receptor beta chains below come from one sample, sequenced in a study of spatial heterogeneity in lung cancer. TCRdb processed the 5' RACE reads anew with MiXCR; each CDR3 protein has one entry. The data hold approximately 18,000 distinct CDR3 sequences, with around 5% observed a single time. These TCRs' antigens remain unknown. The time point was: sample taken at primary tumor resection. Whole-study findings and limits: It was found that expanded intratumoral alpha and beta TCR counts tracked tumor mutation counts.

The specimen comprised lung tumor tissue, sampled at surgery. These receptors were collected from a female donor with early-stage non-small cell lung cancer.

Details on this clonotype: In a library made to pick up alpha chains, this beta chain is a stray read with a size that means little. This CDR3 reads CASSPNNQETQYF. CDR3 in DNA: TGTGCCAGCAGCCCGAATAACCAAGAGACCCAGTACTTC. V is TRBV27 and J is TRBJ2-5, with unresolved D. The germline V gene encodes CDR1 MNHEY and CDR2 SMNVEV (reference sequence). Between the trimmed V and J ends, which lost 6 bases and 0 bases, there was a span of 8 bases. CDR3 size: 13 residues.

This clonotype has at least ten counts. This beta chain is a stray sequence in a library constructed for alpha chains; its clone size is not meaningful. CDR3 sequence: CSVQEVPGRGQPQHF. CDR3 DNA sequence: TGCAGCGTCCAAGAAGTACCGGGACGCGGTCAGCCCCAGCATTTT. V and J are TRBV29-1 and TRBJ1-5; D possibly corresponds to TRBD1 (5 bases). The V gene lost 6 bases and the J gene lost 6 bases, with 21 bases spanning the gap. The CDR3 spans 15 residues. Germline-derived CDR1 and CDR2 are SQVTM and ANQGSEA.

By share of the sample, this clonotype is medium-sized. The size of this beta chain means little, since it is a stray read in a library made for alpha chains. V usage is TRBV27 and J usage is TRBJ2-1; 8 nucleotides match TRBD2. The CDR3 totals 15 residues. V gave up 6 bases and J gave up 2 bases; unmatched junction bases: 6. The germline V gene has CDR1 MNHEY and CDR2 SMNVEV (reference sequence). This CDR3 is CASSGRALTYNEQFF. The CDR3 DNA is TGTGCCAGCAGCGGGAGGGCCTTGACCTACAATGAGCAGTTCTTC.

This clonotype was detected ten times or more. This beta chain is an unintended read in a library built for alpha chains; its size means little. This chain links TRBV6-1 with TRBJ1-3; D not resolved. Germline V gives CDR1 MNHNS, CDR2 SASEGT. V shed 2 bases and J shed 5 bases, with 7 bases lying between them. The CDR3 consists of 13 residues. The CDR3 protein is CASSESPRNTIYF. Here the CDR3 DNA reads TGTGCCAGCAGTGAATCCCCTCGAAACACCATATATTTT.

With respect to this clonotype: The library was prepared for alpha chains; this beta chain is a stray read, so its frequency means little. The J gene is TRBJ2-1, the V gene TRBV7-2; 13 bases agree with TRBD2. The trim removed 8 bases at V and 7 bases at J, leaving 11 bases unmatched. The CDR3 totals 16 residues. Germline-derived CDR1 and CDR2 are SGHTA and FQGNSA. CDR3 DNA: TGTGCCAGCTACCGGACTAGCGGGGGCAAGGGAAATGAGCAGTTCTTC. The encoded protein is CASYRTSGGKGNEQFF.

At least ten counts were recorded for this clonotype. As an off-target read in a library built for alpha chains, this beta chain has a frequency of little significance. This CDR3 is CASSLELAAKETQYF. CDR3 coding DNA: TGCGCCAGCAGCTTGGAACTAGCGGCTAAAGAGACCCAGTACTTC. The rearrangement links TRBV5-1 to TRBJ2-5, with 8 nucleotides matching TRBD2. The CDR3 consists of 15 residues. With V trimmed by 0 bases and J by 3 bases, 4 bases remained unmatched. Germline-derived CDR1 and CDR2 are SGHRS and YFSETQ.

This clonotype was observed at least ten times. This beta chain is a stray read from a library made for alpha chains; its abundance is not meaningful. CDR3 amino acids: CASSYYGTSNTEAFF. The CDR3 nucleotides read TGTGCCAGCAGTTACTATGGGACATCGAACACTGAAGCTTTCTTT. The chain uses TRBV6-5 and TRBJ1-1, with D perhaps matching TRBD1 (6 bases). In germline, CDR1 is MNHEY, CDR2 SVGAGI. Deletions cut 1 base from V and 1 base from J, with 10 bases between. The CDR3 is made up of 15 amino acids.

At least ten counts were recorded for this clonotype. This beta chain is an off-target read within a library intended for alpha chains, so its frequency means little. The chain combines TRBV15 with TRBJ1-1; TRBD1 is a possible D gene (5 bases). The CDR3 totals 15 residues. In germline, CDR1 is LNHNV, CDR2 YYDKDF (reference sequence). V lost 0 bases, J lost 2 bases, and 10 bases lay in between. CDR3 residues: CATSRDKGLNTEAFF. CDR3 in DNA: TGTGCCACCAGCAGAGATAAGGGGTTAAACACTGAAGCTTTCTTT.

Sample share makes this clonotype medium-sized. Because this beta chain is a stray read in a library intended to capture alpha chains, its abundance should not be given much weight. This chain links TRBV6-6 with TRBJ2-7; TRBD2 aligns across 10 bases. This CDR3 is built from 14 residues. Germline assignment: CDR1 MNHNY and CDR2 SVGAGI (reference sequence). The ends lost 3 bases at V and 4 bases at J; junction bases unmatched: 3. CDR3 bases: TGTGCCAGCAGTTATGGACTAGCGGTTTACGAGCAGTACTTC. Its translation is CASSYGLAVYEQYF.

Points on this clonotype: The library was built for alpha chains, so this beta chain is an off-target read and its size means little. CDR3 residues: CSASSTGTYYEQYF. For the CDR3, the DNA is TGCAGTGCTAGTTCGACCGGGACTTACTACGAGCAGTACTTC. This chain uses TRBV20-1 with TRBJ2-7; D might be TRBD2 (6 bases). The germline gives CDR1 DFQATT, CDR2 SNEGSKA (reference sequence). CDR3 length: 14 residues. The V and J ends lost 3 bases and 3 bases respectively, with 15 bases between them.

The table lists this clonotype with many counts. With the library built for alpha chains, this beta chain is off target and its frequency is not meaningful. This rearrangement joins TRBV3-1 to TRBJ1-6; 7 bases align to TRBD1. Losses at the gene ends were 6 bases for V and 3 bases for J; bases not matched to a gene: 5. CDR1 and CDR2 from the germline V gene are LGHDT and YNNKEL (reference sequence). CDR3 length equals 15 residues. The CDR3 is CASRGGQRYNSPLHF. The CDR3 DNA reads TGTGCCAGCAGAGGGGGACAGCGCTATAATTCACCCCTCCACTTT.

As for this clonotype: Because the library targeted alpha chains, this beta chain is an off-target read whose size means little. This chain connects TRBV7-2 to TRBJ2-5; possible D gene TRBD2, 6 bases. The V end lost 5 bases, the J end lost 5 bases, and 24 bases lay between the germline ends. CDR1 and CDR2 from the germline V gene are SGHTA and FQGNSA. CDR3 length: 17 residues. CDR3 DNA: TGTGCCAGCAGCCCCCCCGGCCTTAGCGGAGCTCGGGAGACCCAGTACTTC. This sequence encodes CASSPPGLSGARETQYF.

This clonotype was counted at least ten times. This beta chain came through as a stray read in a library set up for alpha chains, and its size says little. The chain carries TRBV10-3 and TRBJ1-1, with 11 bases identical to TRBD1. CDR1 is ENHRY and CDR2 is SYGVKD in the germline V gene. V lost 6 bases, J lost 3 bases, and 3 bases stayed unmatched. CDR3 length: 14 residues. CDR3 sequence reads: CAISLGQGDTEAFF. CDR3 in DNA: TGTGCCATCAGCCTGGGACAGGGGGACACTGAAGCTTTCTTT.

To note about this clonotype: This beta chain is off target for a library built for alpha chains, so its abundance means little. The chain employs TRBV3-1 and TRBJ1-4, with D uncertain. V shed 8 bases and J shed 8 bases, with 12 bases lying between them. Germline values: CDR1 LGHDT, CDR2 YNNKEL (reference sequence). The CDR3 is 12 residues long. The CDR3 spells CASATRAEKLFF. The CDR3 DNA is TGTGCCAGCGCCACGCGCGCCGAAAAACTGTTTTTT. The variable domain in full, with the rest retrieved from reference TRBV3-1 and TRBJ1-4, is DTAVSQTPKYLVTQMGNDKSIKCEQNLGHDTMYWYKQDSKKFLKIMFSYNNKELIINETVPNRFSPKSPDKAHLNLHINSLELGDSAVYFCASATRAEKLFFGSGTQLSVL.

This clonotype was seen many times. In a library made to pick up alpha chains, this beta chain is a stray read with a size that means little. The V and J genes are TRBV4-1 and TRBJ1-1; the D gene is possibly TRBD1 (5 bases). The V gene lost 4 bases and the J gene lost 11 bases, with 17 bases spanning the gap. There are 13 residues in the CDR3. Germline V gives CDR1 MGHRA, CDR2 YSYEKL. CDR3: CASSRPGDGGAFF. The CDR3 nucleotides are TGCGCCAGCAGCCGCCCGGGGGACGGTGGCGCTTTCTTT.

This clonotype was observed many times. The library was designed around alpha chains, so this beta chain is a stray read whose abundance carries little weight. The chain is built from TRBV10-3 and TRBJ2-1; D tentatively reads TRBD1 or TRBD2 (6 bases each). V lost 4 bases to trimming and J lost 7 bases, with 11 bases between them. The germline V gene encodes CDR1 ENHRY and CDR2 SYGVKD. CDR3 length: 13 amino acids. The CDR3 region is CAISGLGGNEQFF. CDR3 coding DNA: TGTGCCATCAGTGGACTAGGGGGGAATGAGCAGTTCTTC.

With regard to this clonotype: Since it is a stray read in a library aimed at alpha chains, this beta chain has a size that is not meaningful. This chain connects TRBV2 to TRBJ2-1, with TRBD1 matching over 8 bases. Unmatched junction bases numbered 11, after V lost 6 bases and J lost 10 bases. The CDR3 totals 14 residues. Germline CDR1 is SNHLY and CDR2 is FYNNEI. CDR3 sequence (DNA): TGTGCCAGCAGCCGACAGGGGAAGTTGGAAGAGCAGTTCTTC. Translation gives CASSRQGKLEEQFF.

This clonotype showed up many times. This beta chain slipped into a library made for alpha chains as a stray read, so its size is not meaningful. The chain recombines TRBV5-4 with TRBJ2-7, with 14 bases lining up with TRBD2. CDR3 length equals 14 residues. V lost 4 bases, J lost 6 bases, and 3 bases stayed unmatched. Germline assignment: CDR1 SGHNT and CDR2 YYREEE (reference sequence). The CDR3 is CASSQGLAGVEQYF. The CDR3 bases are TGTGCCAGCAGCCAGGGACTAGCGGGGGTCGAGCAGTACTTC. Complete variable domain (other parts from reference TRBV5-4 and TRBJ2-7): ETGVTQSPTHLIKTRGQQVTLRCSSQSGHNTVSWYQQALGQGPQFIFQYYREEENGRGNFPPRFSGLQFPNYSSELNVNALELDDSALYLCASSQGLAGVEQYFGPGTRLTVT.

This clonotype was seen ten or more times. Being off target in a library aimed at alpha chains, this beta chain has a size of little meaning. The V and J genes are TRBV20-1 and TRBJ2-7, with TRBD1 identical over 9 bases. The CDR3 runs 14 residues. Germline trimming cut 4 bases from V and 3 bases from J; bases unmatched to any gene: 7. Germline V gives CDR1 DFQATT, CDR2 SNEGSKA (reference sequence). DNA of the CDR3: TGCAGTGCTACGGGGACAGGGAAATACTACGAGCAGTACTTC. The encoded protein is CSATGTGKYYEQYF.

This clonotype was picked up a small number of times. The library was designed around alpha chains, so this beta chain is a stray read whose abundance carries little weight. The rearrangement links TRBV20-1 to TRBJ1-2; 7 positions agree with TRBD1. Germline values: CDR1 DFQATT, CDR2 SNEGSKA (reference sequence). J lost 8 bases, V lost 1 base, and 10 bases had no gene match. The CDR3 contains 14 residues. The CDR3 DNA reads TGCAGTGCTAGAGGGAGACAGGGTCAGGGAGGCTACACCTTC. Encoded protein: CSARGRQGQGGYTF.

Of note for this clonotype: This beta chain lies outside the target of a library built for alpha chains; its clone size means little. This chain joins TRBV7-8 and TRBJ2-7; 7 bases map to TRBD1. The germline CDR1 and CDR2 sequences are SGHVS and FQNEAQ. The CDR3 has 15 residues. V lost 3 bases and J lost 4; bases outside the gene matches: 9. The CDR3 nucleotides are TGTGCCAGCAGCTTCTACCGGACAGGAGATTACGAGCAGTACTTC. Protein product: CASSFYRTGDYEQYF.

This clonotype was recorded at least ten times. Because the library targeted alpha chains, this beta chain is an off-target read whose size means little. The chain links TRBV28 to TRBJ2-2; D is uncertain. CDR1 is MDHEN, CDR2 SYDVKM, per germline. V gave up 10 bases and J gave up 1 base, with 10 bases separating them. The CDR3 spans 13 residues. CDR3 coding DNA: TGTGCCATCCCGGACGGGAACACCGGGGAGCTGTTTTTT. This gives the protein CAIPDGNTGELFF.

This clonotype was counted at least ten times. The library was prepared for alpha chains; this beta chain is a stray read, so its frequency means little. The V gene is TRBV5-1, the J gene TRBJ1-1, with D unclear. The CDR3 is 15 amino acids. Germline V CDR1 and CDR2: SGHRS, YFSETQ. The ends were cut back, 2 bases at V and 0 bases at J, with 11 bases in the middle. Here the CDR3 reads CASSLTGRMNTEAFF. DNA for the CDR3: TGCGCCAGCAGCTTAACCGGACGGATGAACACTGAAGCTTTCTTT.

This clonotype has ten or more counts. This beta chain is an off-target read within a library intended for alpha chains, so its frequency means little. The genes are TRBV28 and TRBJ1-5; D remains unclear. This CDR3 contains 13 residues. V lost 3 bases to trimming and J lost 5 bases, with 8 bases between them. The V gene's germline CDR1 is MDHEN and CDR2 SYDVKM. In DNA, the CDR3 is TGTGCCAGCAGTTTTGGGTTGGATCAGCCCCAGCATTTT. It translates to CASSFGLDQPQHF.

This clonotype has a count of ten or more. Since the library was made to target alpha chains, this beta chain is a stray read and its abundance is not meaningful. This chain connects TRBV28 to TRBJ2-7; TRBD2 aligns across 14 bases. The CDR3 loop spans 15 amino acids. Germline CDR1 reads MDHEN; CDR2 reads SYDVKM. The J segment lost 6 bases and the V segment lost 2 bases, leaving 3 bases of the junction unmatched. CDR3 coding DNA: TGTGCCAGCAGTTTACCCGGGACTAGCGGGAGCGAGCAGTACTTC. The encoded protein is CASSLPGTSGSEQYF.

This clonotype is classed as medium-sized. This beta chain appears as a stray read in a library generated for alpha chains; its size is not informative. This chain connects TRBV28 to TRBJ1-2; perhaps TRBD1 as D (5 bases). CDR1 is MDHEN, CDR2 SYDVKM, per germline. The ends were cut back, 1 base at V and 7 bases at J, with 7 bases in the middle. This CDR3 spans 12 amino acids. This chain's CDR3 is CASSLSGGGYTF. CDR3 nucleotide sequence: TGTGCCAGCAGTTTATCTGGGGGTGGCTACACCTTC.

A note on this clonotype: A read error may explain this, as a much larger clone is one base away. This beta chain is a stray sequence in a library constructed for alpha chains; its clone size is not meaningful. DNA for the CDR3: TGTGTCAGCAGCCAAGTTGGCGCTTCCGGGGCCAACGTCCTGACTTTC. It yields the protein CVSSQVGASGANVLTF. V is TRBV4-2 and J is TRBJ2-6; D not resolved. The CDR3 sequence is 16 residues long. The germline V gene encodes CDR1 LGHNA and CDR2 YNFKEQ.

This clonotype was counted many times. This beta chain is a stray read from a library made for alpha chains; its abundance is not meaningful. This chain uses TRBV29-1 with TRBJ2-5; possible D gene TRBD1, 5 bases. CDR1 and CDR2 from the germline V gene are SQVTM and ANQGSEA. The CDR3 loop spans 13 amino acids. V gave up 4 bases and J gave up 2 bases, with 11 bases separating them. CDR3 coding DNA: TGCAGCGTTGTTCGGCAGGGACAAGAGACCCAGTACTTC. Translating it yields CSVVRQGQETQYF.

This clonotype was observed many times. The library was prepared for alpha chains; this beta chain is a stray read, so its frequency means little. The chain combines TRBV20-1 with TRBJ1-1; D not certain. V lost 3 bases and J lost 4, with 12 bases in between. The CDR3 consists of 13 residues. In germline, CDR1 is DFQATT, CDR2 SNEGSKA (reference sequence). The CDR3 sequence: CSASRSRVTEAFF. The CDR3 nucleotides read TGCAGTGCTAGCCGAAGTCGGGTCACTGAAGCTTTCTTT.

This clonotype was observed at least ten times. Being off target in a library aimed at alpha chains, this beta chain has a size of little meaning. The J gene is TRBJ2-7, the V gene TRBV5-1; D assignment may be TRBD1 or TRBD2 (6 bases each). Trimming pared 7 bases from V and 7 bases from J, leaving 21 bases between. Germline-derived CDR1 and CDR2 are SGHRS and YFSETQ. The CDR3 runs 14 residues. Here the CDR3 reads CASASGGPGTEQYF. DNA of the CDR3: TGCGCCAGCGCGAGTGGGGGGCCGGGTACAGAGCAGTACTTC.